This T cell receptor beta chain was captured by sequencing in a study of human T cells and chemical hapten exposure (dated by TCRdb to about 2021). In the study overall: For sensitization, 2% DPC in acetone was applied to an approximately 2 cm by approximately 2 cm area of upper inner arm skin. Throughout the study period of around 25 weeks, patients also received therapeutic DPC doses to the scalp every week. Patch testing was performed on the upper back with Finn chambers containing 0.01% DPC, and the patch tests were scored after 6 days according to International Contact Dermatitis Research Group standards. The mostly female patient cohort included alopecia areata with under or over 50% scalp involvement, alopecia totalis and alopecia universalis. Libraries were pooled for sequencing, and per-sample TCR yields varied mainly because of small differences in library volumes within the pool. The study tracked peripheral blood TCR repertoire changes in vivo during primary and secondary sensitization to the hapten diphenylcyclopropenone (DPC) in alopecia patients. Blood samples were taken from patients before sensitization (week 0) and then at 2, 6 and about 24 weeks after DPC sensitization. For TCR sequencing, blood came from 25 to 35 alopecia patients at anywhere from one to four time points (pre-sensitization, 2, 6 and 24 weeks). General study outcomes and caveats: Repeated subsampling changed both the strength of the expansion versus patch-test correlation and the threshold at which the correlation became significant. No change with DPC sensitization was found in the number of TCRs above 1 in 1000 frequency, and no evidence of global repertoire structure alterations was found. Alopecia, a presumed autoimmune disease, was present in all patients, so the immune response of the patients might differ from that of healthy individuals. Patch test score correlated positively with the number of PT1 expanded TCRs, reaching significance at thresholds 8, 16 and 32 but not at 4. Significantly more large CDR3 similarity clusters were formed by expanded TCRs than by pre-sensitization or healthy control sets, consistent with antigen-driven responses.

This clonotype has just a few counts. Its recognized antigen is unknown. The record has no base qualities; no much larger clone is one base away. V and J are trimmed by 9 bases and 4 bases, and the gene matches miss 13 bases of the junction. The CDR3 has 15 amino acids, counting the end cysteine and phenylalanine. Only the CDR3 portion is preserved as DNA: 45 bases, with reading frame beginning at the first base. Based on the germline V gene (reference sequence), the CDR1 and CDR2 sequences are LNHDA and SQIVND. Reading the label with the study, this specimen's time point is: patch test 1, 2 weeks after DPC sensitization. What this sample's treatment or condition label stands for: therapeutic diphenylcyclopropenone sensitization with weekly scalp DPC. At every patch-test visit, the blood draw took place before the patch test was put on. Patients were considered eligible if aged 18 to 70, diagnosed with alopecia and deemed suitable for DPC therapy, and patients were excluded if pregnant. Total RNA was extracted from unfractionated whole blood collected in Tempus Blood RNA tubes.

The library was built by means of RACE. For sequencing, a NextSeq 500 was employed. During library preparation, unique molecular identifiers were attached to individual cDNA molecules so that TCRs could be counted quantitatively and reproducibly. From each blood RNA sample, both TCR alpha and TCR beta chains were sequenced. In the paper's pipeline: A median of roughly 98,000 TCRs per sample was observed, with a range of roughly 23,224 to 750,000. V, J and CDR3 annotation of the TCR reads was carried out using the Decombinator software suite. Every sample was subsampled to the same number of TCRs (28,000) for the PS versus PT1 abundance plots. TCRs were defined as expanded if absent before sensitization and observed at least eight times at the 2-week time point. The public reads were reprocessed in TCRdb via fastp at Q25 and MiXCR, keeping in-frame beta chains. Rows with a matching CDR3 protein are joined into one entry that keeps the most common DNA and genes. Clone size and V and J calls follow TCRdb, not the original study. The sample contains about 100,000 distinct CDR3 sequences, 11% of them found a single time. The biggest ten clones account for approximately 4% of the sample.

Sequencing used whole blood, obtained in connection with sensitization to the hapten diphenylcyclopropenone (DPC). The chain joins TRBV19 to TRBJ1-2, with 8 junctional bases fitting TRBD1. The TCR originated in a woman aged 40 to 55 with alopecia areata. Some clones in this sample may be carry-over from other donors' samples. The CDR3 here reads CASQPGQGGFYGYTF. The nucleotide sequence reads TGTGCCAGCCAACCCGGACAGGGCGGGTTCTATGGCTACACCTTC.